This T cell receptor (beta chain) was obtained from a study of identical twins. Findings of the study overall: The authors drew conclusions from cross-sectional statistical analysis rather than following the same donors. The more abundant beta clonotypes in cord blood had fewer insertions, and memory repertoires did not show this. For out-of-frame alpha sequences shared by twins, low generation probability was in excess.

The CDR3 spans 15 residues. From germline, CDR1 is MNHEY and CDR2 SMNVEV (reference sequence). The V gene lost 1 base and the J gene lost 0 bases, with 7 bases spanning the gap. TCRdb re-called the 5' RACE reads with MiXCR, one entry per CDR3 protein. The sample yields about 1.7 million distinct CDR3 sequences, less than 40% seen once. Healthy Caucasian donors formed the entire cohort. With respect to this clonotype: Its specificity is unknown.

V gene TRBV27 combines with J gene TRBJ1-3, with D tentatively TRBD1 (5 bases). This TCR derives from a newborn girl in good health. Sequenced material: cord blood. The CDR3 DNA follows: TGTGCCAGCAGTTTATACCAGGGCTCTGGAAACACCATATATTTT. Its protein product is CASSLYQGSGNTIYF.